Sequencing of this T cell receptor beta chain was carried out in a study of blood T cell repertoires in COVID-19. On the study more broadly: Material from acute and convalescent COVID-19 was sourced from the United States, Italy and Spain. The analysed material was cDNA or gDNA that came from T cells, B-cell-depleted T cells, or PBMCs.

Methods used by the authors: Estimation of nucleated cell counts was performed using reference gene primer amplification. Profiling relied on immunoSEQ multiplex PCR, and the TCRdb table lists in-frame clones only, not all of them. V and J calls and clone size come straight from that table; D and trimming were deduced from the DNA. The table lists some 270,000 clones, about 89% of them singletons. Germline CDR1 and CDR2: MNHEY and SMNVEV (reference sequence). V dropped 4 bases and J dropped 4 bases, with 10 bases sitting between them. This CDR3 contains 14 residues. The chain carries TRBV27 and TRBJ2-2, with TRBD1 as a possible D gene (6 bases). Sequencing input: peripheral blood. The sequence came from a man aged 30 to 45 with acute or convalescent COVID-19. The CDR3 reads CASSSGAGTGELFF. The CDR3 coding sequence is TGTGCCAGCAGTTCAGGGGCGGGCACCGGGGAGCTGTTTTTT.